There are many counts of the clone carrying this T cell receptor beta chain. Its antigen is still unknown. Time point described: newly diagnosed GD, antithyroid drugs for less than 3 months. Construction of the TCR library relied on RNA isolated from PBMCs. The sample comes from a study of regulatory T cells in long-lasting Graves disease. Findings of the study overall: Newly diagnosed patients shared 950 to 1,000 public clonotypes; persistent patients shared approximately 2,900. A limited number of samples was an acknowledged limitation.

Sequencing libraries for TCR beta were prepared with iRepertoire HTBI primers and Arm-PCR of CDR3 regions. Original processing notes: Detected in the samples were around 62 TRBV and approximately 14 TRBJ segments. MiXCR was run by TCRdb on the multiplex PCR reads, yielding one entry per CDR3 protein. The V and J calls come from TCRdb's annotation, not from the publication. The data show 350,000 to 450,000 distinct CDR3 sequences, 12% seen once. The CDR3 consists of 14 residues. Trimming took 10 bases from V and 7 from J; bases not matched to a gene: 12. Germline V CDR1 and CDR2: MGHRA, YSYEKL. These sequences were also reported in another study, on T cells in Graves' hyperthyroidism and ophthalmopathy. Turning to that study: The authors' 13 V-J model separated ophthalmopathy from stable hyperthyroidism.

V and J are TRBV4-1 and TRBJ2-2; 7 positions agree with TRBD2. This material consisted of peripheral blood mononuclear cells (PBMCs), taken at new diagnosis, from a patient treated with antithyroid drugs. This receptor was identified in a woman in her late teens or twenties with Graves disease. CDR3 sequence reads: CATSWGGRGGELFF. The CDR3 DNA is TGCGCCACCTCTTGGGGGGGGAGAGGCGGGGAGCTGTTTTTT.